This TCR beta chain was identified during a study of response to subunit inactivated influenza vaccine. From the RT-PCR reads, TCRdb called clonotypes with MiXCR, one entry per CDR3 protein. The data contain about 480,000 distinct CDR3 sequences, 9.5% to 12% of them singletons. Germline-derived CDR1 and CDR2 are MNHEY and SVGEGT. The CDR3 length is 12 residues. The ends were cut back, 2 bases at V and 14 bases at J, with 13 bases in the middle. Concerning this clonotype: Its specificity is not known.

Study-level findings and limits: Seasonal influenza vaccination, on each occasion, was suggested by the authors to recruit few new T cells.

The sample here was PBMCs from blood, taken about 6 weeks after vaccination. The rearrangement joins TRBV6-2 or TRBV6-3 to TRBJ2-1; D may be TRBD1 or TRBD2 (7 bases each). The clonotype was recovered from a man aged 45-60 years who received an inactivated influenza vaccine. CDR3 loop: CASSYGQGGKFF. The CDR3 coding sequence is TGTGCCAGCAGTTACGGGCAGGGGGGGAAGTTCTTC.